This T cell receptor beta chain comes out of a study of cytomegalovirus exposure and HLA in healthy donors. Looking at the study overall: Early release data held some 80 million unique TCRs from HLA-typed donors. Study results and limitations: Most CMV-associated TCR beta chains were later found to appear HLA-restricted. Later analysis revealed greater clonal expansion in HLA-associated TCR beta chains than in equally common others. Across donors, sequencing depth was assumed by presence/absence analyses to be roughly uniform.

As regards this clone: The antigen remains unidentified.

PCR amplification relied on 60 Vbeta primers (plus 13 Jbeta primers). Clones were sequenced by immunoSEQ multiplex PCR, and TCRdb holds only the in-frame ones, with some missing. This sample carries under 100,000 clones, roughly 80% of them seen once, and the ten largest clones take 3% to 3.5%. In germline, CDR1 is KGHSH, CDR2 LQKENI. V trimming: 3 bases; J trimming: 6 bases; junction bases outside the gene matches: 19. CDR3 size: 19 residues. What was sequenced was PBMCs. The TCR comes from a man in his forties or fifties in good health and CMV-seronegative. The genes are TRBV18 and TRBJ1-4; the match to TRBD1 covers 7 bases. CDR3 protein: CASSPLVRGQDDWDEKLFF. The CDR3 DNA reads as TGTGCCAGCTCACCCCTTGTGAGGGGGCAAGACGACTGGGATGAAAAACTGTTTTTT.